The 27 T cell receptor beta chains given below trace back to one sample, sequenced in a study of blood T cell repertoires in COVID-19. Some clones are missing from TCRdb's copy, which holds only in-frame ones; the method was immunoSEQ multiplex PCR. This table has 45,000 or so clones, over 70% appearing once. The sequenced sample was peripheral blood. The source of these receptors is a woman aged 80 or over with COVID-19, enrolled during active disease.

This clone was recorded only once. The J gene is TRBJ1-1, the V gene TRBV19, with 7 bases fitting TRBD1. Germline CDR1 and CDR2: LNHDA and SQIVND (reference sequence). CDR3 length equals 15 residues. Germline trimming cut 3 bases from V and 1 base from J; bases unmatched to any gene: 5. In DNA, the CDR3 is TGTGCCAGTAGTATGAGGGGGCGAGGGAACACTGAAGCTTTCTTT. It codes for CASSMRGRGNTEAFF.

This sequence joins TRBV7-2 and TRBJ2-5; 12 positions agree with TRBD2. The CDR3 loop spans 15 amino acids. V lost 3 bases to trimming and J lost 6 bases; unmatched junction nucleotides: 5. Germline-derived CDR1 and CDR2 are SGHTA and FQGNSA. DNA for the CDR3: TGTGCCAGCAGCTTCCGACTAGCGGGGGTGAAGACCCAGTACTTC. It is translated as CASSFRLAGVKTQYF.

The count of this clone is one. The chain recombines TRBV18 with TRBJ2-7, with a weak D call TRBD1 (6 bases). Germline V gene sequence: CDR1 KGHSH, CDR2 LQKENI. Deletions cut 4 bases from V and 9 bases from J, with 16 bases between. The CDR3 consists of 13 residues. CDR3 nucleotide sequence: TGTGCCAGCTCACAAGCCGGGACACCAGGGCAGTACTTC. As protein: CASSQAGTPGQYF.

The chain joins TRBV2 to TRBJ2-7, with TRBD2 identical over 8 bases. This CDR3 has 15 amino acids. After removal of 3 bases from V and 2 bases from J, the junction contained 6 bases not matched to a gene. Germline CDR1 reads SNHLY; CDR2 reads FYNNEI. CDR3 sequence reads: CASSDGSGGPYEQYF. The CDR3 DNA reads as TGTGCCAGCAGTGATGGGAGCGGGGGCCCCTACGAGCAGTACTTC.

This clone was recorded once. The chain couples TRBV3-1 (or the pseudogene TRBV3-2) to TRBJ2-2; no definite D call. The V gene lost 4 bases and the J gene lost 3 bases, with 6 bases spanning the gap. Per germline, CDR1 LGHDT and CDR2 YNNKEL (reference sequence). The CDR3 covers 13 residues. DNA for the CDR3: TGTGCCAGCAGCCCTAGATACACCGGGGAGCTGTTTTTT. It yields the protein CASSPRYTGELFF.

The chain recombines TRBV5-1 with TRBJ2-7, with 10 nucleotides matching TRBD1. V lost 3 bases and J lost 6; bases outside the gene matches: 3. The CDR3 contains 13 residues. Germline V gene sequence: CDR1 SGHRS, CDR2 YFSETQ. The CDR3 is CASSYRTGGEQYF. CDR3 in DNA: TGCGCCAGCAGCTACCGGACAGGGGGCGAGCAGTACTTC.

The chain is built from TRBV6-5 and TRBJ1-2; D is uncertain. Deletions cut 7 bases from V and 6 bases from J, with 15 bases between. This CDR3 spans 13 amino acids. Germline V lookup: CDR1 MNHEY, CDR2 SVGAGI. For the CDR3, the DNA is TGTGCCAGCATCCCGGGAGGCCGCCATGGCTACACCTTC. It is translated as CASIPGGRHGYTF.

This sequence joins TRBV28 and TRBJ2-3, with 9 bases identical to TRBD2. In germline, CDR1 is MDHEN, CDR2 SYDVKM. V lost 5 bases to trimming and J lost 3 bases; unmatched junction nucleotides: 9. This CDR3 region has 16 residues. The CDR3 reads CASSLPSGKGTDTQYF. In DNA form, the CDR3 reads TGTGCCAGCAGTCTACCTAGCGGGAAAGGGACAGATACGCAGTATTTT.

This chain joins TRBV15 and TRBJ1-1; TRBD1 is a possible D gene (6 bases). The CDR3 spans 14 residues. Germline lookup yields CDR1 LNHNV and CDR2 YYDKDF (reference sequence). V lost 2 bases to trimming and J lost 7 bases, with 14 bases between them. CDR3 sequence: CATSRTTGTLEAFF. The CDR3 region has the DNA TGTGCCACCAGCAGAACCACAGGGACCCTTGAAGCTTTCTTT.

V is TRBV19 and J is TRBJ1-4; TRBD1 aligns across 8 bases. Germline loops: CDR1 LNHDA, CDR2 SQIVND (reference sequence). With 5 bases clipped from V and 7 bases from J, the junction kept 6 bases outside the gene matches. The CDR3 extends over 14 amino acids. CDR3 in amino acids: CASSDRGAGEKLFF. CDR3 nucleotides: TGTGCCAGTAGTGACAGGGGCGCGGGTGAAAAACTGTTTTTT.

This chain joins TRBV5-1 and TRBJ2-1; 8 bases match TRBD2. The CDR3 sequence is 16 residues long. V gave up 2 bases and J gave up 4 bases; unmatched junction bases: 8. In germline, CDR1 is SGHRS, CDR2 YFSETQ. The CDR3 is CASSLTGTSSYNEQFF. In nucleotides, the CDR3 is TGCGCCAGCAGCTTAACCGGGACTAGTTCTTACAATGAGCAGTTCTTC. Complete variable domain (other parts from reference TRBV5-1 and TRBJ2-1): KAGVTQTPRYLIKTRGQQVTLSCSPISGHRSVSWYQQTPGQGLQFLFEYFSETQRNKGNFPGRFSGRQFSNSRSEMNVSTLELGDSALYLCASSLTGTSSYNEQFFGPGTRLTVL.

The V and J genes are TRBV5-1 and TRBJ2-2, with 12 bases matching TRBD2. The CDR3 is 16 residues long. V was clipped by 4 bases and J by 6 bases; unmatched bases: 7. Germline V gene sequence: CDR1 SGHRS, CDR2 YFSETQ. In nucleotides, the CDR3 is TGCGCCAGCAGCCGGTGGACTAGCGGGGTTTCCGGGGAGCTGTTTTTT. It encodes CASSRWTSGVSGELFF.

As DNA, the CDR3 is TGTGCCAGCTCCCCAAATCAGGGGGCGGGTCAGCCCCAGCATTTT. It yields the protein CASSPNQGAGQPQHF. J is TRBJ1-5 and V is TRBV18, with TRBD1 matching 8 bases. Germline V gene sequence: CDR1 KGHSH, CDR2 LQKENI. The J segment lost 6 bases and the V segment lost 6 bases, leaving 10 bases of the junction unmatched. The CDR3 runs to 15 residues.

The chain has TRBV6-6 and TRBJ1-1; no clear D. Germline CDR1 reads MNHNY; CDR2 reads SVGAGI (reference sequence). CDR3 length: 13 residues. V lost 7 bases and J lost 1, with 10 bases in between. CDR3 loop: CASTTTTNTEAFF. The CDR3 DNA reads as TGTGCCAGCACCACAACCACGAACACTGAAGCTTTCTTT.

The V and J genes are TRBV2 and TRBJ1-1; the match to TRBD1 covers 11 bases. The germline gives CDR1 SNHLY, CDR2 FYNNEI. The V gene end was trimmed by 5 bases and the J gene end by 5 bases; junction bases not matched to a gene: 7. The CDR3 is 15 amino acids. This chain's CDR3 is CASSRDRGVGTEAFF. The CDR3, as DNA: TGTGCCAGCAGTCGGGACAGGGGGGTTGGGACTGAAGCTTTCTTT.

The chain has TRBV7-2 and TRBJ1-4; TRBD1 is a possible D gene (6 bases). The CDR3 runs 17 residues. CDR1 is SGHTA, CDR2 FQGNSA, per germline. Trimming removed 4 bases at V and 3 bases at J, with 18 bases between. The CDR3 reads CASSSKGRGSSNEKLFF. The CDR3, as DNA: TGTGCCAGCAGCTCGAAGGGCAGGGGAAGCTCTAATGAAAAACTGTTTTTT.

The rearrangement joins TRBV3-1 (or the pseudogene TRBV3-2) to TRBJ1-5, with D possibly being TRBD1 (5 bases). Germline V lookup: CDR1 LGHDT, CDR2 YNNKEL (reference sequence). V dropped 4 bases and J dropped 0 bases, with 13 bases sitting between them. This CDR3 comprises 16 residues. CDR3 sequence: CASSRQGLNSNQPQHF. CDR3 coding DNA: TGTGCCAGCAGCCGGCAGGGATTGAATAGCAATCAGCCCCAGCATTTT.

This rearrangement joins TRBV19 to TRBJ1-1; D unclear. In germline, CDR1 is LNHDA, CDR2 SQIVND (reference sequence). The CDR3 consists of 12 residues. The V end was cut by 5 bases, the J end by 4 bases, with 8 bases between. CDR3 amino acids: CASSQRGTEAFF. The DNA for the CDR3 is TGTGCCAGTAGTCAACGGGGCACTGAAGCTTTCTTT. The full variable domain, in which reference TRBV19 and TRBJ1-1 provide the parts outside the CDR3, is DGGITQSPKYLFRKEGQNVTLSCEQNLNHDAMYWYRQDPGQGLRLIYYSQIVNDFQKGDIAEGYSVSREKKESFPLTVTSAQKNPTAFYLCASSQRGTEAFFGQGTRLTVV.

The chain joins TRBV24-1 to TRBJ1-5; D call uncertain. CDR1 is KGHDR and CDR2 is SFDVKD in the germline V gene. The V end lost 10 bases, the J end lost 11 bases, and 14 bases lay between the germline ends. The length of the CDR3 is 11 residues. The CDR3 protein is CATDWRESQHF. The DNA for the CDR3 is TGTGCCACGGACTGGAGGGAGTCCCAGCATTTT.

The chain has TRBV11-3 and TRBJ2-1, with D unresolved. CDR1 is SGHNT, CDR2 YENEEA, per germline. The CDR3 spans 12 residues. V lost 5 bases and J lost 9, with 11 bases in between. In DNA, the CDR3 is TGTGCCAGCAGCCGTAGTGATGGTGAGCAGTTCTTC. This translates into CASSRSDGEQFF.

The chain joins TRBV7-8 to TRBJ2-7; 12 positions agree with TRBD2. This CDR3 contains 16 residues. Germline V lookup: CDR1 SGHVS, CDR2 FQNEAQ. Losses at the gene ends were 5 bases for V and 4 bases for J; bases not matched to a gene: 9. CDR3 region: CASSQGGLAGKYEQYF. CDR3 coding DNA: TGTGCCAGCAGCCAGGGCGGACTAGCGGGGAAGTACGAGCAGTACTTC.

The chain uses TRBV20-1 and TRBJ1-3, with 9 bases fitting TRBD1. Germline loops: CDR1 DFQATT, CDR2 SNEGSKA (reference sequence). The J segment lost 2 bases and the V segment lost 3 bases, leaving 14 bases of the junction unmatched. This CDR3 is built from 18 residues. CDR3 coding DNA: TGCAGTGCTAGTCCGCCTACAGGGGGCGTGGGGGCTGGAAACACCATATATTTT. This gives the protein CSASPPTGGVGAGNTIYF.

The chain uses TRBV14 and TRBJ2-1; 7 nucleotides align to TRBD2. Germline assignment: CDR1 SGHDN and CDR2 FVKESK. This CDR3 comprises 15 residues. Trimming removed 1 base from V and 0 bases from J; junction bases left unmatched: 0. This CDR3 is CASSQGGSSYNEQFF. For the CDR3, the DNA is TGTGCCAGCAGCCAAGGCGGGAGCTCCTACAATGAGCAGTTCTTC.

The rearrangement uses TRBV6-5 and TRBJ1-6; D perhaps matches TRBD1 (6 bases). Germline-derived CDR1 and CDR2 are MNHEY and SVGAGI. This CDR3 is 14 amino acids long. V was trimmed by 0 bases and J by 10 bases, leaving 10 bases between them. The CDR3 coding sequence is TGTGCCAGCAGTTACTCGGCAGGGGCCTCACCCCTCCACTTT. It codes for CASSYSAGASPLHF.

This chain uses TRBV21-1 with TRBJ1-2; the DNA was not used to check the table's D call, TRBD1. TRBV21-1 is a listed pseudogene. This CDR3 has 16 amino acids. The chain's CDR3 is CASNSHRPQGRGGYTF. CDR3 nucleotides: TGTGCCAGCAACTCACATCGCCCACAGGGAAGGGGTGGCTACACCTTC.

The chain links TRBV9 to TRBJ1-6, with no clear D. The CDR3 totals 13 residues. V was clipped by 0 bases and J by 9 bases, with 7 bases between them. Per the germline V gene, CDR1 is SGDLS and CDR2 is YYNGEE. The CDR3 region has the DNA TGTGCCAGCAGCGTAGATGGCTCTTCACCCCTCCACTTT. This gives the protein CASSVDGSSPLHF.

The V and J genes are TRBV19 and TRBJ2-1; 8 nucleotides line up with TRBD2. V dropped 4 bases and J dropped 1; count of bases not matched to a gene: 3. The CDR3 runs to 15 residues. Germline assignment: CDR1 LNHDA and CDR2 SQIVND (reference sequence). The CDR3 bases are TGTGCCAGTAGTACAAGCGGGAGATCCTACAATGAGCAGTTCTTC. Amino acids: CASSTSGRSYNEQFF.